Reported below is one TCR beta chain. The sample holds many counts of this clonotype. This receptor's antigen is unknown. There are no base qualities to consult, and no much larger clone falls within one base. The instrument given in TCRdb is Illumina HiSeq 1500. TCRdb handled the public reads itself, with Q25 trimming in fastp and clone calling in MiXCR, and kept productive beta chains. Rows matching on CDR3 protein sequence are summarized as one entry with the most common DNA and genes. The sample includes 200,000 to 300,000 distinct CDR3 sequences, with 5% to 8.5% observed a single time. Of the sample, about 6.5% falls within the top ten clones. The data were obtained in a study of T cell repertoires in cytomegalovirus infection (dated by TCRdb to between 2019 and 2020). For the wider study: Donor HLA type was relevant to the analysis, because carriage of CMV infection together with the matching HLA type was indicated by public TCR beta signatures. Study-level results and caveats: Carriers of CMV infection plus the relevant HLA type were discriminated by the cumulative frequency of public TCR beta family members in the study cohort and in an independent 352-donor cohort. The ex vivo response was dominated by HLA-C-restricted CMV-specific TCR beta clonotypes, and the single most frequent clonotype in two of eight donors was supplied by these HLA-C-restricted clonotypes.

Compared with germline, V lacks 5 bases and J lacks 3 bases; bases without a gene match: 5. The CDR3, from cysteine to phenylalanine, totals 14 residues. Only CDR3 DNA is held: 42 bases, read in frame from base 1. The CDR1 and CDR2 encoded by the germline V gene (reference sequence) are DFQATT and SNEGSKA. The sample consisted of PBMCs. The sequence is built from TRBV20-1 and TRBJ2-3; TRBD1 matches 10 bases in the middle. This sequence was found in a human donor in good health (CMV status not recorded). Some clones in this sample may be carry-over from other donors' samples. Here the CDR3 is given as CSALTGGATDTQYF. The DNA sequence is TGCAGTGCTCTGACAGGGGGCGCAACAGATACGCAGTATTTT.